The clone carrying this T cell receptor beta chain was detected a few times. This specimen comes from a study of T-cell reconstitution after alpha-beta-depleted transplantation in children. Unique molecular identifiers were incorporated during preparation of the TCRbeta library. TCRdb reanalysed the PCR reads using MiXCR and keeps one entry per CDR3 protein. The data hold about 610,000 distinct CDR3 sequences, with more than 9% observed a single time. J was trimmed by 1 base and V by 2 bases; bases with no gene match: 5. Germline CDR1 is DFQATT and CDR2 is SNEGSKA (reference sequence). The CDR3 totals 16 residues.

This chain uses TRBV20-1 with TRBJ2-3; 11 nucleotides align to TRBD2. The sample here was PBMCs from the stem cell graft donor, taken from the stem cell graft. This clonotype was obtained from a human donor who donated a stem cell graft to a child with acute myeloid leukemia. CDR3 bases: TGCAGTGCTAGATTTAGCGGGAGGGCGGGCACAGATACGCAGTATTTT. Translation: CSARFSGRAGTDTQYF.